Shown below are 20 T cell receptor beta chains from a single sample sequenced in a study of blood T cell repertoires in COVID-19. Produced via immunoSEQ multiplex PCR; TCRdb's table is partial and in-frame only. The data contain under 450,000 clones, over 75% of them singletons. Sequences were obtained from peripheral blood. These receptors all come from a woman in her thirties or forties with COVID-19, enrolled during active disease.

V and J are TRBV7-6 and TRBJ2-3; 12 nucleotides line up with TRBD2. The V segment lost 5 bases and the J segment 2 bases; nucleotides outside the gene matches: 5. Germline CDR1 is SGHVS and CDR2 is FNYEAQ. The CDR3 length is 16 residues. Written as DNA, the CDR3 is TGTGCCAGCAGCCCTCTAGCGGGGGGGACCACAGATACGCAGTATTTT. It specifies CASSPLAGGTTDTQYF.

The CDR3 loop reads CASSLVTSGQETQYF. The CDR3 nucleotides are TGTGCCAGCAGCTTAGTAACTAGCGGCCAAGAGACCCAGTACTTC. The rearrangement links TRBV7-8 to TRBJ2-5, with 8 bases matching TRBD2. V lost 1 base to trimming and J lost 1 base; unmatched junction nucleotides: 2. Germline lookup yields CDR1 SGHVS and CDR2 FQNEAQ. The CDR3 runs 15 residues.

This rearrangement joins TRBV6-2 or TRBV6-3 to TRBJ1-1; tentatively, D is TRBD1 (5 bases). Trimming took 0 bases from V and 0 from J, leaving 11 bases between them. CDR1 MNHEY and CDR2 SVGEGT come from the germline V gene. The CDR3 is 16 amino acids. The CDR3 reads CASSYSKTEMNTEAFF. CDR3 in DNA: TGTGCCAGCAGTTACTCGAAGACAGAGATGAACACTGAAGCTTTCTTT.

CDR3 amino acids: CASSLLAGGQTGELFF. Written as DNA, the CDR3 is TGTGCCAGCAGCTTACTAGCGGGAGGTCAGACCGGGGAGCTGTTTTTT. The chain has TRBV11-2 and TRBJ2-2; 11 nucleotides line up with TRBD2. Trimming cost V 2 bases and J 5 bases; bases outside gene matches: 4. This CDR3 has 16 amino acids. The germline gives CDR1 SGHAT, CDR2 FQNNGV.

V gene TRBV4-1 combines with J gene TRBJ2-7, with 9 bases identical to TRBD2. The junction had 6 bases not matched to a gene; V was cut back by 4 bases and J by 2 bases. Germline V gives CDR1 MGHRA, CDR2 YSYEKL. The CDR3 runs 15 residues. CDR3 nucleotides: TGCGCCAGCAGCCGGAGCGGGGGGTTTACCTACGAGCAGTACTTC. Translation gives CASSRSGGFTYEQYF.

This clone was counted once. The gene calls are TRBV28 and TRBJ2-7; no reliable D call. Germline V gene sequence: CDR1 MDHEN, CDR2 SYDVKM. This CDR3 spans 14 amino acids. Trimming took 8 bases from V and 0 from J, leaving 14 bases between them. This CDR3 reads CASAKTPSSYEQYF. The DNA of the CDR3 is TGTGCCAGCGCAAAGACACCAAGCTCCTACGAGCAGTACTTC.

This clone turned up a few times. The chain's CDR3 is CASSPLRDRVTEQYF. DNA for the CDR3: TGTGCCAGCTCACCTCTTCGGGACAGGGTCACCGAGCAGTACTTC. The chain carries TRBV18 and TRBJ2-7; the match to TRBD1 covers 9 bases. CDR1 is KGHSH, CDR2 LQKENI, per germline. After removal of 3 bases from V and 6 bases from J, the junction contained 9 bases not matched to a gene. This CDR3 has 15 amino acids. Full variable domain (outside the CDR3, taken from reference TRBV18 and TRBJ2-7): NAGVMQNPRHLVRRRGQEARLRCSPMKGHSHVYWYRQLPEEGLKFMVYLQKENIIDESGMPKERFSAEFPKEGPSILRIQQVVRGDSAAYFCASSPLRDRVTEQYFGPGTRLTVT.

This clone was seen only once. The chain joins TRBV10-1 to TRBJ1-1; D possibly corresponds to TRBD1 (5 bases). Trimming took off 11 bases at V and 0 bases at J, with 13 bases between the two ends. The CDR3 extends over 13 amino acids. The germline V gene encodes CDR1 WNHNN and CDR2 SYGVQD (reference sequence). Here the CDR3 DNA reads TGCGCCTCAGTAGGGGCAATGAACACTGAAGCTTTCTTT. Translating it yields CASVGAMNTEAFF.

This clone was detected only a few times. The rearrangement joins TRBV14 to TRBJ2-1; a weak D match, TRBD2 (6 bases). CDR3 size: 12 residues. Germline CDR1 SGHDN, CDR2 FVKESK. V was trimmed by 5 bases and J by 10 bases, leaving 12 bases between them. The CDR3 loop reads CASSVPSGEQFF. CDR3 sequence (DNA): TGTGCCAGCAGCGTCCCCAGCGGGGAGCAGTTCTTC.

This chain joins TRBV5-6 and TRBJ2-3; 11 bases match TRBD2. CDR1 and CDR2 (germline): SGHDT, YYEEEE. Unmatched junction bases numbered 4, after V lost 3 bases and J lost 1 base. The CDR3 covers 16 residues. CDR3 protein: CASSWATSGGTDTQYF. CDR3 nucleotide sequence: TGTGCCAGCAGCTGGGCGACTAGCGGGGGCACAGATACGCAGTATTTT.

The chain couples TRBV3-1 (or the pseudogene TRBV3-2) to TRBJ1-6, with 7 bases lining up with TRBD1. CDR1 is LGHDT and CDR2 is YNNKEL in the germline V gene (reference sequence). The ends lost 0 bases at V and 2 bases at J; junction bases unmatched: 7. The CDR3 has 18 amino acids. The CDR3 DNA reads as TGTGCCAGCAGCCAAGATAGGAGGGGGCCCCCCTATAATTCACCCCTCCACTTT. It encodes CASSQDRRGPPYNSPLHF.

This chain uses TRBV27 with TRBJ2-3; D may be TRBD1 (6 bases). V dropped 5 bases and J dropped 2 bases, with 11 bases sitting between them. The V gene's germline CDR1 is MNHEY and CDR2 SMNVEV (reference sequence). The CDR3 runs to 14 residues. As DNA, the CDR3 is TGTGCCAGCAGTGGGGGCAGTAACACAGATACGCAGTATTTT. It yields the protein CASSGGSNTDTQYF.

This clone was detected a few times. DNA for the CDR3: TGTGCCAGCAGCCCGGGACAGAACTATGGCTACACCTTC. Its protein is CASSPGQNYGYTF. The rearrangement joins TRBV7-2 to TRBJ1-2; 7 bases line up with TRBD1. The CDR3 has 13 amino acids. Germline CDR1 is SGHTA and CDR2 is FQGNSA. The junction had 2 bases not matched to a gene; V was cut back by 5 bases and J by 2 bases. The full variable domain, its missing parts supplied by reference TRBV7-2 and TRBJ1-2, is GAGVSQSPSNKVTEKGKDVELRCDPISGHTALYWYRQSLGQGLEFLIYFQGNSAPDKSGLPSDRFSAERTGGSVSTLTIQRTQQEDSAVYLCASSPGQNYGYTFGSGTRLTVV.

The chain carries TRBV5-1 and TRBJ2-1; the D gene is possibly TRBD2 (6 bases). The germline V and J ends were trimmed by 4 bases and 7 bases, with 18 bases remaining between them. This CDR3 has 15 amino acids. From germline, CDR1 is SGHRS and CDR2 YFSETQ. The CDR3 nucleotides are TGCGCCAGCAGCCCTACTAGCCTCGGAGGGAATGAGCAGTTCTTC. It is translated as CASSPTSLGGNEQFF.

The chain employs TRBV11-3 and TRBJ2-2, with a weak D call TRBD2 (5 bases). Germline V gene lookup returns CDR1 SGHNT and CDR2 YENEEA. V dropped 2 bases and J dropped 4 bases, with 8 bases sitting between them. This CDR3 contains 14 residues. The CDR3 DNA reads TGTGCCAGCAGCTTAAATGCGGGCACCGGGGAGCTGTTTTTT. Translation gives CASSLNAGTGELFF.

About this clone: In the same sample, other DNA sequences code for this CDR3. V usage is TRBV9 and J usage is TRBJ2-5; 12 bases fit TRBD2. This CDR3 spans 15 amino acids. Losses at the gene ends were 5 bases for V and 1 base for J; bases not matched to a gene: 3. Germline CDR1 and CDR2: SGDLS and YYNGEE. The CDR3 reads CASSATSGGQETQYF. The CDR3 DNA sequence: TGTGCCAGCAGTGCGACTAGCGGGGGCCAAGAGACCCAGTACTTC.

The CDR3 is CASSASLGQLYGYTF. For the CDR3, the DNA is TGTGCCAGCAGCGCATCCCTGGGACAGCTCTATGGCTACACCTTC. The rearrangement uses TRBV9 and TRBJ1-2; 7 bases are a match to TRBD1. Trimming at V came to 3 bases and at J to 4 bases, leaving 9 bases not matched to a gene. The germline gives CDR1 SGDLS, CDR2 YYNGEE. CDR3 length equals 15 residues.

This clone appeared a few times. V usage is TRBV4-2 and J usage is TRBJ2-2; 10 nucleotides align to TRBD1. There are 16 residues in the CDR3. Germline V lookup: CDR1 LGHNA, CDR2 YNFKEQ. With V trimmed by 1 base and J by 6 bases, 5 bases remained unmatched. The CDR3 nucleotides are TGTGCCAGCAGCCAAGCTACCGGGACAGGGGCCGGGGAGCTGTTTTTT. It translates to CASSQATGTGAGELFF.

V gene TRBV5-1 combines with J gene TRBJ1-1; no clear D gene. V was pared by 5 bases and J by 1 base, with 3 bases between. The CDR3 has 11 amino acids. Germline V gene sequence: CDR1 SGHRS, CDR2 YFSETQ. This chain's CDR3 is CASRQNTEAFF. For the CDR3, the DNA is TGCGCCAGCAGACAGAACACTGAAGCTTTCTTT.

This chain links TRBV29-1 with TRBJ1-2; D is possibly TRBD1 (5 bases). In germline, CDR1 is SQVTM, CDR2 ANQGSEA. The CDR3 sequence is 13 residues long. V gave up 7 bases and J gave up 0 bases, with 12 bases separating them. The CDR3 spells CSAGHATNYGYTF. CDR3 coding DNA: TGCAGCGCCGGACACGCCACTAACTATGGCTACACCTTC.